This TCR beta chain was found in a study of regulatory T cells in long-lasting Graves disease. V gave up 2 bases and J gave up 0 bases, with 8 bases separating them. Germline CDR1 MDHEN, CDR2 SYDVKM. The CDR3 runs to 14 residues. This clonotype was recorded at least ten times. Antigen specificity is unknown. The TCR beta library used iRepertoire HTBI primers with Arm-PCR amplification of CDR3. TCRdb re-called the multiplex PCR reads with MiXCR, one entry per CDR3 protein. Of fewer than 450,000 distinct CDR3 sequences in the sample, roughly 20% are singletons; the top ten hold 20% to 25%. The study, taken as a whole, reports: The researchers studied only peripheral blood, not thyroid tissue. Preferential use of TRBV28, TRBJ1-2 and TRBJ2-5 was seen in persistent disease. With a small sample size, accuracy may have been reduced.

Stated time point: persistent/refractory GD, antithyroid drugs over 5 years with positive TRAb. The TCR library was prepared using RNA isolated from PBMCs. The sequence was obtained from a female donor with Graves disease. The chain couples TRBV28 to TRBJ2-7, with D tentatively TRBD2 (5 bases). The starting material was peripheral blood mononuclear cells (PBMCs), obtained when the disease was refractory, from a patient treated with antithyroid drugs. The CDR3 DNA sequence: TGTGCCAGCAGTTTACCCGGGATCTCCTACGAGCAGTACTTC. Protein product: CASSLPGISYEQYF. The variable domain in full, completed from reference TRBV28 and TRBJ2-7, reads DVKVTQSSRYLVKRTGEKVFLECVQDMDHENMFWYRQDPGLGLRLIYFSYDVKMKEKGDIPEGYSVSREKKERFSLILESASTNQTSMYLCASSLPGISYEQYFGPGTRLTVT.